This TCR beta chain was captured by sequencing in a study of blood T cell repertoires in COVID-19. The CDR3 loop spans 13 amino acids. The V gene's germline CDR1 is MDHEN and CDR2 SYDVKM. J lost 11 bases, V lost 5 bases, and 10 bases had no gene match. Assay used: immunoSEQ multiplex PCR; TCRdb lists only in-frame clones, some missing. The sample consists of 250,000 to 400,000 clones, more than 75% of them appearing once. Material: PBMCs or T cells enriched from blood (not recorded which). This clonotype originated in a woman younger than 45 who had recovered from COVID-19. The chain combines TRBV28 with TRBJ2-7; 9 bases are a match to TRBD2. The CDR3 region has the DNA TGTGCCAGCAGTCCGGCGGGGGGGCCGGGGAAGTACTTC. This sequence encodes CASSPAGGPGKYF.